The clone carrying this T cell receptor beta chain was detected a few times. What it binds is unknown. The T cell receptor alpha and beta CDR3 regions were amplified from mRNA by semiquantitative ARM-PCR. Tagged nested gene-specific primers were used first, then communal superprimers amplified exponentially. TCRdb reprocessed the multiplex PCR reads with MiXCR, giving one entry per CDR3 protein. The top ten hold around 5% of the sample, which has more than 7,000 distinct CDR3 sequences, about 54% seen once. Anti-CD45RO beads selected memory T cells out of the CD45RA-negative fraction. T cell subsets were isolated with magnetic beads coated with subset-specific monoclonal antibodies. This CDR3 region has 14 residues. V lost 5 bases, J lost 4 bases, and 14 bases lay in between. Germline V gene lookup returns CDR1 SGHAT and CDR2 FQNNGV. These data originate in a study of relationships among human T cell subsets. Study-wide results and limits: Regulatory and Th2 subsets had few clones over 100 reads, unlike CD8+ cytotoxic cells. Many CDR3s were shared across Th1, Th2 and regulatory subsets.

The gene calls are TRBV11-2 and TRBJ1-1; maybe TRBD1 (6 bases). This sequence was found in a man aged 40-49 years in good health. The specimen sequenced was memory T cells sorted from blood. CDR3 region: CASSRGQSSTEAFF. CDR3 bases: TGTGCCAGCAGCAGAGGACAGAGCTCCACTGAAGCTTTCTTT.